A selection of T cell receptor beta chains follows, all from one sample in a study of PD-1 blockade in classical Hodgkin lymphoma. Measured with immunoSEQ multiplex PCR; TCRdb has only the in-frame clones, and not every one. The sample includes about 39,000 clones, around four fifths of them seen just once. The material sequenced was peripheral blood mononuclear cells (PBMCs), taken before the fourth cycle of nivolumab. Every receptor here comes from a human donor with classical Hodgkin lymphoma. CDR3s include the opening cysteine and the closing phenylalanine or tryptophan. The D gene is left open where the match is weak. Clone size, where shown, is once, few, many, or a class for clones that have expanded.

clone_size	v_call	d_call	j_call	cdr3_aa	cdr3_nt
.	TRBV7-2	.	TRBJ2-3	CASSDDPIGGGGTDTQYF	TGTGCCAGCAGCGACGACCCTATAGGGGGGGGCGGCACAGATACGCAGTATTTT
.	TRBV5-4	.	TRBJ2-7	CASSYGRSYEQYF	TGTGCCAGCAGCTACGGACGCTCCTACGAGCAGTACTTC
few	TRBV4-3	.	TRBJ1-4	CASSQEWAGVAREKLFF	TGCGCCAGCAGCCAAGAATGGGCGGGGGTGGCCCGTGAAAAACTGTTTTTT
.	TRBV9	.	TRBJ1-3	CASSSSIGNTIYF	TGTGCCAGCAGTTCGTCGATCGGAAACACCATATATTTT
.	TRBV23-1	.	TRBJ1-3	CASSPGQPFGGNTIYF	TGCGCCAGCAGTCCCGGACAGCCTTTTGGAGGAAACACCATATATTTT
.	TRBV7-2	TRBD2	TRBJ2-2	CASSLGLAGGTGELFF	TGTGCCAGCAGTCTGGGGCTAGCGGGGGGCACCGGGGAGCTGTTTTTT
.	TRBV29-1	.	TRBJ2-1	CSVGYNEQFF	TGCAGCGTTGGATACAATGAGCAGTTCTTC
.	TRBV2	.	TRBJ2-7	CASSVYEQYF	TGTGCCAGCAGTGTATACGAGCAGTACTTC
.	TRBV9	.	TRBJ1-6	CASSPRDSYNSPLHF	TGTGCCAGCAGCCCACGCGACTCCTATAATTCACCCCTCCACTTT
.	TRBV6-5	TRBD1	TRBJ1-1	CASSRQGAAFF	TGTGCCAGCAGTCGACAGGGTGCCGCTTTCTTT
.	TRBV4-2	TRBD1	TRBJ1-2	CASSQDSRQGRGYTF	TGTGCCAGCAGCCAAGATTCAAGACAGGGGCGAGGCTACACCTTC
.	TRBV10-3	.	TRBJ2-1	CAISGNFDNEQFF	TGTGCCATCAGTGGAAACTTCGACAATGAGCAGTTCTTC
.	TRBV15	.	TRBJ2-3	CATSRDPISTDTQYF	TGTGCCACCAGCAGAGATCCTATAAGCACAGATACGCAGTATTTT
.	TRBV18	TRBD1	TRBJ2-5	CASSPLGTGTQETQYF	TGTGCCAGCTCACCATTGGGGACAGGGACGCAGGAGACCCAGTACTTC
.	TRBV4-3	.	TRBJ1-3	CASSLYWVLSGNTIYF	TGCGCCAGCAGCCTCTACTGGGTCCTCTCTGGAAACACCATATATTTT
.	TRBV6-5	.	TRBJ1-5	CASSYGVRDNQPQHF	TGTGCCAGCAGTTACGGGGTAAGGGACAATCAGCCCCAGCATTTT
.	TRBV7-9	.	TRBJ2-2	CASSLTRDAGELFF	TGTGCCAGCAGCTTAACGAGGGACGCTGGGGAGCTGTTTTTT
.	TRBV6-5	.	TRBJ1-2	CASSYSIRGVGYTF	TGTGCCAGCAGTTACTCGATCCGGGGCGTAGGCTACACCTTC
.	TRBV19	.	TRBJ2-5	CASSTFHQETQYF	TGTGCCAGTAGTACCTTCCATCAAGAGACCCAGTACTTC
.	TRBV7-8	TRBD2	TRBJ2-5	CASSLGPQRGWETQYF	TGTGCCAGCAGCTTAGGCCCGCAGCGGGGGTGGGAGACCCAGTACTTC
.	TRBV7-2	TRBD1	TRBJ1-1	CASSPGTANTEAFF	TGTGCCAGCAGCCCAGGGACAGCGAACACTGAAGCTTTCTTT
once	TRBV30	TRBD2	TRBJ2-7	CAWSAGGLNEQYF	TGTGCCTGGAGTGCGGGGGGGCTGAACGAGCAGTACTTC
.	TRBV6-6	TRBD2	TRBJ2-7	CASSYSKRGSSYEQYF	TGTGCCAGCAGTTACTCGAAGCGGGGCAGCTCCTACGAGCAGTACTTC
once	TRBV7-8	.	TRBJ1-2	CASSLSPRGPYGYTF	TGTGCCAGCAGCTTGTCGCCCAGGGGACCCTATGGCTACACCTTC
.	TRBV7-9	TRBD1	TRBJ1-4	CASSRTGGDEKLFF	TGTGCCAGCAGCAGGACAGGGGGAGATGAAAAACTGTTTTTT
.	TRBV2	.	TRBJ1-6	CASRELLGPLHF	TGTGCCAGCAGGGAGTTGTTGGGACCCCTCCACTTT
.	TRBV2	TRBD2	TRBJ2-3	CASSLLAGGPGDTQYF	TGTGCCAGCAGTCTACTAGCGGGGGGGCCTGGAGATACGCAGTATTTT
.	TRBV7-9	.	TRBJ1-2	CASSLAGIHGYTF	TGTGCCAGCAGCTTAGCAGGGATCCATGGCTACACCTTC
.	TRBV25-1	TRBD1	TRBJ1-1	CASSEQGARVTEAFF	TGTGCCAGCAGTGAACAGGGGGCACGGGTGACTGAAGCTTTCTTT
once	TRBV5-6	.	TRBJ2-3	CASSLIDTQYF	TGTGCCAGCAGCTTGATCGATACGCAGTATTTT
.	TRBV18	TRBD1	TRBJ2-5	CASSPGQGETQYF	TGTGCCAGCTCACCGGGACAGGGAGAGACCCAGTACTTC
.	TRBV19	.	TRBJ2-7	CASSIEGGRSYEQYF	TGTGCCAGTAGTATAGAGGGGGGACGGTCCTACGAGCAGTACTTC
.	TRBV2	.	TRBJ1-6	CASSAQNSPLHF	TGTGCCAGCAGTGCCCAGAATTCACCCCTCCACTTT
.	TRBV25-1	.	TRBJ2-1	CASSAYREQFF	TGTGCCAGCAGTGCATATCGGGAGCAGTTCTTC
.	TRBV9	.	TRBJ2-2	CASSVGVKTGELFF	TGTGCCAGCAGCGTAGGGGTGAAGACCGGGGAGCTGTTTTTT
.	TRBV6-1	TRBD1	TRBJ2-7	CASRTGMEQYF	TGTGCCAGCAGGACAGGGATGGAGCAGTACTTC
.	TRBV6-5	TRBD1	TRBJ2-5	CASSYSADRVETQYF	TGTGCCAGCAGTTACTCCGCGGACAGGGTAGAGACCCAGTACTTC
.	TRBV4-3	.	TRBJ1-2	CASSQDTGGGYGYTF	TGCGCCAGCAGCCAAGATACGGGGGGAGGCTATGGCTACACCTTC
.	TRBV4-1	TRBD2	TRBJ2-5	CASSQGTSGGLETQYF	TGCGCCAGCAGCCAAGGGACTAGCGGGGGCTTGGAGACCCAGTACTTC
.	TRBV7-2	.	TRBJ2-3	CASSRGLSYWDTQYF	TGTGCCAGCAGCAGGGGACTGTCGTACTGGGATACGCAGTATTTT
.	TRBV5-1	TRBD2	TRBJ2-3	CASSLLTSGGARDTQYF	TGCGCCAGCAGCTTACTTACTAGCGGGGGGGCCAGAGATACGCAGTATTTT
.	TRBV6-5	.	TRBJ1-6	CASRRTFRDNSPLHF	TGTGCCAGCAGAAGGACCTTTAGAGATAATTCACCCCTCCACTTT
.	TRBV7-2	.	TRBJ2-7	CASSPQGNQGEQYF	TGTGCCAGCAGCCCACAGGGAAATCAAGGGGAGCAGTACTTC
few	TRBV9	TRBD1	TRBJ1-6	CASSGTGGNSPLHF	TGTGCCAGCAGCGGGACAGGGGGTAATTCACCCCTCCACTTT
.	TRBV4-2	.	TRBJ1-2	CASSQDGRTFGYGYTF	TGTGCCAGCAGCCAAGATGGGAGAACCTTCGGCTATGGCTACACCTTC
medium-sized	TRBV27	.	TRBJ2-7	CASKTRQGGYEQYF	TGTGCCAGCAAAACAAGACAGGGAGGGTACGAGCAGTACTTC
.	TRBV28	TRBD1	TRBJ2-2	CASSFQQGVLTGELFF	TGTGCCAGCAGTTTCCAACAGGGGGTCCTCACCGGGGAGCTGTTTTTT
.	TRBV28	TRBD1	TRBJ1-2	CASSSIGTGRDYGYTF	TGTGCCAGCAGTTCTATCGGGACAGGTCGGGACTATGGCTACACCTTC
.	TRBV27	TRBD1	TRBJ2-7	CAGPGGAIDNEQYF	TGTGCCGGGCCAGGGGGCGCGATCGACAACGAGCAGTACTTC
.	TRBV2	.	TRBJ1-6	CASTEGYNSPLHF	TGTGCCAGCACGGAGGGGTATAATTCACCCCTCCACTTT
.	TRBV10-1	TRBD1	TRBJ1-1	CASSDRGRGGSNTEAFF	TGCGCCAGCAGTGATCGAGGCAGGGGGGGCTCGAACACTGAAGCTTTCTTT
.	TRBV7-2	.	TRBJ1-2	CASSPGGLDQLYGYTF	TGTGCCAGCAGCCCTGGGGGCCTCGACCAACTCTATGGCTACACCTTC
.	TRBV28	.	TRBJ1-6	CASNGSPLHF	TGTGCCAGCAACGGTTCACCCCTCCACTTT
.	TRBV28	.	TRBJ1-1	CASSSPPEAFF	TGTGCCAGCAGTTCCCCCCCTGAAGCTTTCTTT
few	TRBV9	.	TRBJ2-1	CASSVVAIGHNEQFF	TGTGCCAGCAGCGTAGTAGCGATCGGGCACAATGAGCAGTTCTTC